These 20 T cell receptor beta chains originate from one sample sequenced in a study of blood T cell repertoires in COVID-19. Assay: immunoSEQ multiplex PCR; the TCRdb copy retains only in-frame clones and omits some. In the table there are some 250,000 clones, 70% to 75% of which are singletons. What was sequenced was peripheral blood. The receptors were gathered from a woman of 80 years or more with acute or convalescent COVID-19.

The chain is built from TRBV5-1 and TRBJ2-1; 13 bases align to TRBD2. The V and J ends lost 8 bases and 7 bases, in that order; junction bases with no gene match: 9. Per the germline V gene, CDR1 is SGHRS and CDR2 is YFSETQ. The CDR3 has 15 residues. The CDR3 nucleotides read TGCGCCAGTAGACGGACTAGCGGGAGTTTGAATGAGCAGTTCTTC. The encoded protein is CASRRTSGSLNEQFF.

The rearrangement uses TRBV2 and TRBJ1-6, with D perhaps TRBD1 (6 bases). V shed 8 bases and J shed 0 bases, with 17 bases lying between them. The CDR3 has 17 amino acids. CDR1 SNHLY and CDR2 FYNNEI come from the germline V gene. The CDR3 sequence: CASSVRGASSYNSPLHF. DNA of the CDR3: TGTGCCAGCTCTGTGCGGGGGGCGAGCTCCTATAATTCACCCCTCCACTTT.

The rearrangement joins TRBV7-9 to TRBJ1-1; 7 bases align to TRBD1. CDR1 and CDR2 (germline): SEHNR, FQNEAQ (reference sequence). Germline trimming cut 3 bases from V and 0 bases from J; bases unmatched to any gene: 7. The CDR3 runs 16 residues. DNA of the CDR3: TGTGCCAGCAGCTTTCCGGCCAGGGGGGTGAACACTGAAGCTTTCTTT. This gives the protein CASSFPARGVNTEAFF.

This CDR3 is CASSPGQGYGYTF. The CDR3 DNA follows: TGTGCCAGCAGTCCGGGACAGGGCTATGGCTACACCTTC. This sequence joins TRBV2 and TRBJ1-2; 9 bases align to TRBD1. This CDR3 region has 13 residues. CDR1 is SNHLY, CDR2 FYNNEI, per germline. V trimming: 5 bases; J trimming: 4 bases; junction bases outside the gene matches: 2.

This clone is a singleton in its sample. The chain employs TRBV10-3 and TRBJ1-6; D is possibly TRBD1 (5 bases). The CDR3 runs 13 residues. Trimming cost V 4 bases and J 11 bases, with 12 bases left between them. Germline V CDR1 and CDR2: ENHRY, SYGVKD. In DNA, the CDR3 is TGTGCCATCAGTGTCGGGGGGTTGGCACCCCTCCACTTT. Its translation is CAISVGGLAPLHF.

This chain uses TRBV19 with TRBJ1-2, with a possible D match to TRBD1 (5 bases). This CDR3 has 12 residues. Trimming left V 7 bases short and J 7 bases short, with 13 bases between. Per the germline V gene, CDR1 is LNHDA and CDR2 is SQIVND (reference sequence). The CDR3 region has the DNA TGTGCCAGTAAGAGGCAGGGTGGTGGCTACACCTTC. It encodes CASKRQGGGYTF.

This clone turned up a few times. This same CDR3 is encoded by further DNA sequences in the sample. The chain recombines TRBV12-5 with TRBJ1-1; 7 nucleotides agree with TRBD1. CDR1 LGHNT and CDR2 FRNRAP come from the germline V gene. The CDR3 sequence is 13 residues long. Trimming at V came to 3 bases and at J to 4 bases, leaving 2 bases not matched to a gene. CDR3 protein: CASGLQGFTEAFF. The CDR3 nucleotides read TGTGCTAGTGGTTTACAGGGGTTCACTGAAGCTTTCTTT.

This chain uses TRBV10-3 with TRBJ1-3; D perhaps matches TRBD1 (5 bases). V was pared by 6 bases and J by 4 bases, with 10 bases between. The CDR3 spans 13 residues. The germline gives CDR1 ENHRY, CDR2 SYGVKD. The CDR3 region is CAISLGQGNTIYF. The CDR3 DNA reads TGTGCCATCAGCCTCGGACAAGGAAACACCATATATTTT.

V is TRBV6-1 and J is TRBJ2-7; D is perhaps TRBD1 (5 bases). CDR3 size: 12 residues. Germline assignment: CDR1 MNHNS and CDR2 SASEGT. V was clipped by 2 bases and J by 4 bases, with 6 bases between them. CDR3 coding DNA: TGTGCCAGCAGTGAAACAGGTTACGAGCAGTACTTC. Amino acid sequence: CASSETGYEQYF.

The chain joins TRBV27 to TRBJ1-6, with unresolved D. Trimming removed 2 bases from V and 8 bases from J, with 4 bases in between. CDR1 is MNHEY, CDR2 SMNVEV, per germline (reference sequence). There are 12 residues in the CDR3. The CDR3 DNA reads TGTGCCAGCAGTTTACTTGATTCACCCCTCCACTTT. This translates into CASSLLDSPLHF.

V and J are TRBV11-3 and TRBJ1-5, with unresolved D. The germline gives CDR1 SGHNT, CDR2 YENEEA. The CDR3 is made up of 12 amino acids. Trimming took off 8 bases at V and 8 bases at J, with 13 bases between the two ends. DNA for the CDR3: TGTGCCAGCGGCGGTCCTTCGAAGCCCCAGCATTTT. Its protein is CASGGPSKPQHF.

This clone was counted a few times. This rearrangement joins TRBV7-9 to TRBJ1-1; D unresolved. Deletions cut 3 bases from V and 7 bases from J, with 6 bases between. Germline V lookup: CDR1 SEHNR, CDR2 FQNEAQ (reference sequence). This CDR3 is 11 amino acids long. CDR3 region: CASSFQNEAFF. The DNA for the CDR3 is TGTGCCAGCAGCTTCCAGAATGAAGCTTTCTTT.

J is TRBJ2-7 and V is TRBV5-4, with D maybe TRBD2 (6 bases). This CDR3 region has 15 residues. Trimming shortened V by 3 bases and J by 4 bases, and 17 bases separated the two germline ends. Germline lookup yields CDR1 SGHNT and CDR2 YYREEE (reference sequence). CDR3 loop: CASSSGREIRYEQYF. The CDR3 nucleotides read TGTGCCAGCAGCTCCGGACGGGAGATCCGATACGAGCAGTACTTC. Full variable domain (remainder filled in from reference TRBV5-4 and TRBJ2-7): ETGVTQSPTHLIKTRGQQVTLRCSSQSGHNTVSWYQQALGQGPQFIFQYYREEENGRGNFPPRFSGLQFPNYSSELNVNALELDDSALYLCASSSGREIRYEQYFGPGTRLTVT.

The chain has TRBV6-5 and TRBJ1-1; 7 bases map to TRBD1. Germline lookup yields CDR1 MNHEY and CDR2 SVGAGI. Trimming took 6 bases from V and 6 from J; bases not matched to a gene: 7. This CDR3 has 13 residues. The CDR3 protein is CASRIDRASEAFF. The CDR3 nucleotides read TGTGCCAGCAGGATCGACAGGGCCTCTGAAGCTTTCTTT.

V usage is TRBV28 and J usage is TRBJ1-4; tentatively, D is TRBD1 (5 bases). V gave up 6 bases and J gave up 4 bases, with 9 bases separating them. There are 13 residues in the CDR3. CDR1 and CDR2 (germline): MDHEN, SYDVKM. The CDR3 bases are TGTGCCAGCAGAAGGGGAAGTAATGAAAAACTGTTTTTT. Residues: CASRRGSNEKLFF. Full variable domain (missing parts from reference TRBV28 and TRBJ1-4): DVKVTQSSRYLVKRTGEKVFLECVQDMDHENMFWYRQDPGLGLRLIYFSYDVKMKEKGDIPEGYSVSREKKERFSLILESASTNQTSMYLCASRRGSNEKLFFGSGTQLSVL.

This clone showed up just once. The rearrangement joins TRBV19 to TRBJ1-5, with 7 positions matching TRBD1. This CDR3 has 17 amino acids. Looked up from germline, CDR1 is LNHDA and CDR2 is SQIVND (reference sequence). V was pared by 6 bases and J by 3 bases, with 14 bases of the junction left unmatched. The CDR3, as DNA: TGTGCCAGTAGCCCCCTCAGGGGGTTGGGCAACAATCAGCCCCAGCATTTT. Its translation: CASSPLRGLGNNQPQHF.

The J gene is TRBJ2-1, the V gene TRBV6-8, with a possible D match to TRBD2 (5 bases). This CDR3 is built from 16 residues. V lost 6 bases to trimming and J lost 7 bases, with 22 bases between them. The germline V gene has CDR1 MNHGY and CDR2 SAAAGT. CDR3 DNA: TGTGCCAGCAGCGAGAGGCTAGCCCCCTTGGGGAATGAGCAGTTCTTC. This encodes CASSERLAPLGNEQFF.

The chain links TRBV16 to TRBJ1-3, with 9 bases that match TRBD1. V lost 4 bases and J lost 2; bases outside the gene matches: 3. Germline V gene data show CDR1 as KGHSY and CDR2 as FQNENV. There are 15 residues in the CDR3. CDR3 loop: CASSRGTGTGNTIYF. DNA for the CDR3: TGTGCCAGCAGCCGCGGGACAGGGACTGGAAACACCATATATTTT.

This rearrangement joins TRBV2 to TRBJ2-2, with D perhaps matching TRBD1 (6 bases). CDR1 is SNHLY and CDR2 is FYNNEI in the germline V gene. CDR3 length: 15 amino acids. V lost 8 bases and J 4 bases, leaving 17 bases between the germline ends. CDR3 DNA: TGTGCCAGCCGAGCGGACAGCGCTGGCACCGGGGAGCTGTTTTTT. This codes for CASRADSAGTGELFF.

The chain employs TRBV5-4 and TRBJ2-3; D gene unclear. Trimming shortened V by 2 bases and J by 1 base, and 8 bases separated the two germline ends. Germline V gives CDR1 SGHNT, CDR2 YYREEE (reference sequence). The CDR3 contains 14 residues. CDR3 amino acids: CASSFSSRTDTQYF. In DNA, the CDR3 is TGTGCCAGCAGCTTTTCGAGTCGCACAGATACGCAGTATTTT.